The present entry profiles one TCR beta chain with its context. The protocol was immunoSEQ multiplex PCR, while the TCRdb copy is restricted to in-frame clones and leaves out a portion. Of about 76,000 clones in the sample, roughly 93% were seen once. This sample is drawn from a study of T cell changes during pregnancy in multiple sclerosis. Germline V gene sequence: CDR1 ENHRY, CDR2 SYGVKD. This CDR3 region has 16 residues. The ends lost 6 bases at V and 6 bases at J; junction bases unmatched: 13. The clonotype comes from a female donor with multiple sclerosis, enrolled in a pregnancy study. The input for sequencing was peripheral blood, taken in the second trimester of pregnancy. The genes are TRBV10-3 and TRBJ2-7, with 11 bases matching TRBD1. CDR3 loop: CAIREEGQGGPGEQYF. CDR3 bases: TGTGCCATCAGAGAAGAGGGACAGGGGGGTCCCGGCGAGCAGTACTTC.